What follows are 20 T cell receptor beta chains derived from one specimen sequenced in a study of metastatic and nonmetastatic thyroid tumors. TCRdb re-processed the PCR reads through MiXCR. Among fewer than 50,000 clones listed, roughly 31% were seen once. All patients were untreated before thyroid surgery. Sequencing was carried out using blood. The receptors here all came from a male donor with papillary thyroid cancer or a benign thyroid nodule (not recorded which). Some clones in this sample may be carry-over from other donors' samples.

The chain joins TRBV27 to TRBJ2-1; TRBD1 is a possible D gene (5 bases). V lost 1 base and J 4 bases, leaving 14 bases between the germline ends. This CDR3 comprises 16 residues. Germline CDR1 reads MNHEY; CDR2 reads SMNVEV (reference sequence). The CDR3 DNA follows: TGTGCCAGCAGTTTATTTTCAGGGAATAGTTACAATGAGCAGTTCTTC. It yields the protein CASSLFSGNSYNEQFF.

This clone appeared many times. V is TRBV7-9 and J is TRBJ1-4; no definite D call. CDR3 size: 13 residues. V was trimmed by 7 bases and J by 4 bases, leaving 10 bases between them. CDR1 and CDR2 from the germline V gene are SEHNR and FQNEAQ (reference sequence). CDR3: CASNDRGNEKLFF. The CDR3 region has the DNA TGTGCCAGCAACGACCGGGGTAATGAAAAACTGTTTTTT.

V and J are TRBV20-1 and TRBJ2-7, with D unresolved. This CDR3 comprises 14 residues. Germline lookup yields CDR1 DFQATT and CDR2 SNEGSKA (reference sequence). V lost 6 bases and J lost 6, with 21 bases in between. The CDR3, as DNA: TGCAGTGCCCTGCCGGGCGGCCACCTAAGCGAGCAGTACTTC. Encoded protein: CSALPGGHLSEQYF.

The table lists this clone with many counts. J is TRBJ2-7 and V is TRBV5-6; a weak D match, TRBD1 (7 bases). Germline V gene sequence: CDR1 SGHDT, CDR2 YYEEEE. The CDR3 extends over 16 amino acids. V lost 1 base and J 0 bases, leaving 14 bases between the germline ends. CDR3 in amino acids: CASSLNGGTVSYEQYF. The CDR3 DNA follows: TGTGCCAGCAGCTTGAATGGCGGGACAGTCTCCTACGAGCAGTACTTC. Filled out from reference TRBV5-6 and TRBJ2-7, the complete variable domain reads DAGVTQSPTHLIKTRGQQVTLRCSPKSGHDTVSWYQQALGQGPQFIFQYYEEEERQRGNFPDRFSGHQFPNYSSELNVNALLLGDSALYLCASSLNGGTVSYEQYFGPGTRLTVT.

This clone was observed at least ten times. The V call is TRBV2, the J call TRBJ2-2, with D possibly being TRBD1 (5 bases). V was trimmed by 4 bases and J by 2 bases, leaving 8 bases between them. Germline-derived CDR1 and CDR2 are SNHLY and FYNNEI. The CDR3 sequence is 14 residues long. The CDR3 DNA reads as TGTGCCAGCAGTGCGGACATAAACACCGGGGAGCTGTTTTTT. Its translation: CASSADINTGELFF.

This sequence joins TRBV11-2 and TRBJ1-5; 9 bases match TRBD1. V trimming: 5 bases; J trimming: 7 bases; junction bases outside the gene matches: 12. Germline CDR1 and CDR2: SGHAT and FQNNGV. The CDR3 extends over 16 amino acids. As DNA, the CDR3 is TGTGCCAGCAGCGTGGGACAGGGTCAGACTGAACAGCCCCAGCATTTT. This encodes CASSVGQGQTEQPQHF.

Relative to its sample, this clone is medium-sized (0.01 to 0.1%). V and J are TRBV30 and TRBJ1-4; no clear D gene. V was shortened by 7 bases and J by 7 bases, with 10 bases between the two germline ends. The CDR3 extends over 11 amino acids. The germline V gene encodes CDR1 GTSNPN and CDR2 SVGIG (reference sequence). The CDR3 region is CALEYIEKLFF. Written as DNA, the CDR3 is TGTGCCTTGGAATATATTGAAAAACTGTTTTTT.

This clone was detected ten times or more. Here the CDR3 DNA reads TGTGCCAGCAGTCCCCGGGAGGGCCACGGGGATGAGCAGTTCTTC. It translates to CASSPREGHGDEQFF. V usage is TRBV6-1 and J usage is TRBJ2-1; TRBD2 aligns across 8 bases. Germline trimming cut 5 bases from V and 8 bases from J; bases unmatched to any gene: 11. The CDR3 has 15 residues. Per germline, CDR1 MNHNS and CDR2 SASEGT.

The table lists this clone with many counts. The chain combines TRBV4-2 with TRBJ1-1, with 12 bases aligning to TRBD1. The germline CDR1 and CDR2 sequences are LGHNA and YNFKEQ. CDR3 length: 16 amino acids. The ends lost 0 bases at V and 7 bases at J; junction bases unmatched: 6. The CDR3 spells CASSQDRGDRGLEAFF. CDR3 in DNA: TGTGCCAGCAGCCAAGATAGGGGGGACAGGGGGCTTGAAGCTTTCTTT.

This clone was detected ten times or more. This sequence joins TRBV10-3 and TRBJ1-1; 10 bases align to TRBD1. CDR1 is ENHRY, CDR2 SYGVKD, per germline. V was pared by 7 bases and J by 8 bases, with 4 bases of the junction left unmatched. The CDR3 contains 12 residues. The CDR3 DNA is TGTGCCATCACTCCGGACAGGGGGGAAGCTTTCTTT. Residues: CAITPDRGEAFF.

This clone was recorded many times. This chain links TRBV3-1 with TRBJ2-1; 13 positions agree with TRBD2. CDR1 and CDR2 from the germline V gene are LGHDT and YNNKEL (reference sequence). V shed 6 bases and J 6 bases; nucleotides not matched to a gene: 2. The CDR3 sequence is 14 residues long. The DNA for the CDR3 is TGTGCCAGCAGGGGGACTAGCGGGGCCAATGAGCAGTTCTTC. This gives the protein CASRGTSGANEQFF.

This clone was recorded many times. The chain links TRBV27 to TRBJ2-2; D is possibly TRBD2 (6 bases). CDR1 and CDR2 from the germline V gene are MNHEY and SMNVEV (reference sequence). V gave up 4 bases and J gave up 6 bases, with 18 bases separating them. The CDR3 is made up of 16 amino acids. The CDR3 protein is CASSYNGRELSGELFF. In DNA form, the CDR3 reads TGTGCCAGCAGTTACAACGGGAGAGAATTGTCCGGGGAGCTGTTTTTT.

This clone has a count of ten or more. The chain has TRBV6-1 and TRBJ2-1; 8 bases agree with TRBD1. Per the germline V gene, CDR1 is MNHNS and CDR2 is SASEGT. CDR3 length: 11 amino acids. The V gene end was trimmed by 6 bases and the J gene end by 12 bases; junction bases not matched to a gene: 4. This CDR3 is CASRTGTGQFF. The CDR3 nucleotides read TGTGCCAGCAGGACCGGGACAGGGCAGTTCTTC.

This clone was seen many times. The sample carries other DNA sequences with the same CDR3. The J gene is TRBJ1-1, the V gene TRBV7-9; a weak D match, TRBD1 (6 bases). The CDR3 length is 13 residues. The germline V gene encodes CDR1 SEHNR and CDR2 FQNEAQ (reference sequence). Deletions cut 7 bases from V and 4 bases from J, with 13 bases between. CDR3 residues: CASTVTDSTEAFF. In nucleotides, the CDR3 is TGTGCCAGCACCGTTACGGACAGCACTGAAGCTTTCTTT. Combining the CDR3 with reference TRBV7-9 and TRBJ1-1 gives the whole variable domain DTGVSQNPRHKITKRGQNVTFRCDPISEHNRLYWYRQTLGQGPEFLTYFQNEAQLEKSRLLSDRFSAERPKGSFSTLEIQRTEQGDSAMYLCASTVTDSTEAFFGQGTRLTVV.

The rearrangement links TRBV6-2 or TRBV6-3 to TRBJ1-2; 11 bases match TRBD1. CDR1 is MNHEY and CDR2 is SVGEGT in the germline V gene. Trimming removed 5 bases from V and 5 bases from J; junction bases left unmatched: 7. The CDR3 covers 15 residues. The DNA for the CDR3 is TGTGCCAGCAGTCCCGGGACAGGGGGATATTATGGCTACACCTTC. It specifies CASSPGTGGYYGYTF.

The J gene is TRBJ1-6, the V gene TRBV28; D is uncertain. The V end was cut by 4 bases, the J end by 8 bases, with 15 bases between. Germline V lookup: CDR1 MDHEN, CDR2 SYDVKM. The CDR3 totals 15 residues. CDR3 sequence (DNA): TGTGCCAGCAGTTATACCCCCCCGAGGGATTCACCCCTCCACTTT. Translated: CASSYTPPRDSPLHF.

This sequence joins TRBV20-1 and TRBJ2-1; TRBD2 matches 8 bases. The germline V gene has CDR1 DFQATT and CDR2 SNEGSKA (reference sequence). Unmatched junction bases numbered 11, after V lost 0 bases and J lost 1 base. The CDR3 length is 18 residues. The CDR3 coding sequence is TGCAGTGCTAGAGATCGCGTTAGCGGGACAACGTCCTACAATGAGCAGTTCTTC. It is translated as CSARDRVSGTTSYNEQFF.

The chain couples TRBV5-1 to TRBJ2-7, with TRBD2 identical over 10 bases. The J call may be incorrect, as the DNA end agrees better with TRBJ2-1. The CDR3 extends over 16 amino acids. Germline assignment: CDR1 SGHRS and CDR2 YFSETQ. Written as DNA, the CDR3 is TGCGCCAGCAGCTTGGCCCCTAGCGGGAGTGCAGTTGAGCAGTTCTTC. Translation: CASSLAPSGSAVEQFF.

The gene calls are TRBV28 and TRBJ1-1; D gene unclear. There are 16 residues in the CDR3. Germline loops: CDR1 MDHEN, CDR2 SYDVKM. Trimming pared 8 bases from V and 5 bases from J, leaving 24 bases between. The CDR3 DNA is TGTGCCAGCGGCAATGTCGGAGAAGGGATCCGGACTGAAGCTTTCTTT. Amino acid sequence: CASGNVGEGIRTEAFF.

In this sample, this clone turned up a few times. This chain uses TRBV28 with TRBJ1-2; D unresolved. Per the germline V gene, CDR1 is MDHEN and CDR2 is SYDVKM. This CDR3 spans 12 amino acids. Deletions cut 7 bases from V and 11 bases from J, with 17 bases between. In nucleotides, the CDR3 is TGTGCCAGCATCCTCCCTGTCCTGAGATACACCTTC. The encoded protein is CASILPVLRYTF.